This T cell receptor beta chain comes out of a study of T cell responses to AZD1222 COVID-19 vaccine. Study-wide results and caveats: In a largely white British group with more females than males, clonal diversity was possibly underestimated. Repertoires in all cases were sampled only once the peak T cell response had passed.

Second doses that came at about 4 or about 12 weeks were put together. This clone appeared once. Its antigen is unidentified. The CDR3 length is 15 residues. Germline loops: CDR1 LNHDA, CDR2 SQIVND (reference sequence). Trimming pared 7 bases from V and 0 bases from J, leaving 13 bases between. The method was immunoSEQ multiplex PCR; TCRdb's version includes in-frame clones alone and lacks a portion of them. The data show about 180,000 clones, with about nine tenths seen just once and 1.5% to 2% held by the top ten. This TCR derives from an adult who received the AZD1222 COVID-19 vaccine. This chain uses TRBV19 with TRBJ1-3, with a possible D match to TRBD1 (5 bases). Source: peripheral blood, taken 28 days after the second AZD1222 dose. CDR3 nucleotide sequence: TGTGCCAGTAACCAGGGACGTATCTCTGGAAACACCATATATTTT. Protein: CASNQGRISGNTIYF.